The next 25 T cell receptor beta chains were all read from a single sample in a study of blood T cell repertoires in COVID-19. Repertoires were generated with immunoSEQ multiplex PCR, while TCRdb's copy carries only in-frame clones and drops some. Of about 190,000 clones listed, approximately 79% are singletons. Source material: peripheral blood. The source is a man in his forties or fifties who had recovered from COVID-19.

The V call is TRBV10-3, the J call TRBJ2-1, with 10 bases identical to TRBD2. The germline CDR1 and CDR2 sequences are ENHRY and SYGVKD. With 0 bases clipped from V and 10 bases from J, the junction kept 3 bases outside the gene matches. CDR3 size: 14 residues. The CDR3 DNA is TGTGCCATCAGTGAGTCGCTAGCGGGAGTGGAGCAGTTCTTC. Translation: CAISESLAGVEQFF.

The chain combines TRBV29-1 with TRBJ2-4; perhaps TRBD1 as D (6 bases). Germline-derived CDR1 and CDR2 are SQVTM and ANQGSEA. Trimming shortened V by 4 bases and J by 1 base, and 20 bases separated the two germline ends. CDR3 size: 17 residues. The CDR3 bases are TGCAGCGTTGGTCACAGGGACGGCCCCATGGCCAAAAACATTCAGTACTTC. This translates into CSVGHRDGPMAKNIQYF.

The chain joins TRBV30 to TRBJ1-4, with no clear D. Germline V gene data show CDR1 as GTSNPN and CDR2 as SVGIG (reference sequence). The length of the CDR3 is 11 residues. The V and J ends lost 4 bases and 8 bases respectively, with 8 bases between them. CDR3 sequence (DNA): TGTGCCTGGACCCCGGGGGAAAAACTGTTTTTT. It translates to CAWTPGEKLFF.

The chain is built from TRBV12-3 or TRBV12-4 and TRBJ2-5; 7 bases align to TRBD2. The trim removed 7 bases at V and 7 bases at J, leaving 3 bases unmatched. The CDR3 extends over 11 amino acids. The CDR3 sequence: CASTWGGTQYF. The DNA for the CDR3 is TGTGCCAGCACCTGGGGGGGGACCCAGTACTTC.

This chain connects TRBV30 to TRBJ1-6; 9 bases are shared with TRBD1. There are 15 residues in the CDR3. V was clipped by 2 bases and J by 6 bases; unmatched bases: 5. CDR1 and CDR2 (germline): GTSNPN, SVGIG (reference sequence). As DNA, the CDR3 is TGTGCCTGGAGTTACACGGGACAGGGTAATTCACCCCTCCACTTT. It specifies CAWSYTGQGNSPLHF.

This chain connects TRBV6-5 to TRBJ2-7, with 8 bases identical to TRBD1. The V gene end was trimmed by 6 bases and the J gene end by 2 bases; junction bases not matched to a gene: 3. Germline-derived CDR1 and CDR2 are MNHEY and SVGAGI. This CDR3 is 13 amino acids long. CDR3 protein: CASRTGGTYEQYF. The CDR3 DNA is TGTGCCAGCAGAACAGGGGGAACCTACGAGCAGTACTTC.

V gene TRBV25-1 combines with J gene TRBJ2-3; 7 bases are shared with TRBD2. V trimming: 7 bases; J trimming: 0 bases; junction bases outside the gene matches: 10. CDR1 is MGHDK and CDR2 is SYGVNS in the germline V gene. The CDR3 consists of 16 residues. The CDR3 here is CASTWTSRESTDTQYF. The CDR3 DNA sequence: TGTGCCAGCACCTGGACTAGTCGGGAAAGCACAGATACGCAGTATTTT.

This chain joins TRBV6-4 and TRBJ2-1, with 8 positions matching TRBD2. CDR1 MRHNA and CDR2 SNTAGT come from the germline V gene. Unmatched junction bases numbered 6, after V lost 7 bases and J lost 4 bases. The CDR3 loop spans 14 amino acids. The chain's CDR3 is CASTKRERYNEQFF. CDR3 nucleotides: TGTGCCAGCACAAAGCGGGAGAGATACAATGAGCAGTTCTTC.

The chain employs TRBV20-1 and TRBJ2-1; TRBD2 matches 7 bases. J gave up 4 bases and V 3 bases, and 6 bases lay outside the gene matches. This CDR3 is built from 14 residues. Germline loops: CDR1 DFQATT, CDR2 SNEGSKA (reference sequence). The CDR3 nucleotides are TGCAGTGCTAGTTCGGGAGCGGGGTACAATGAGCAGTTCTTC. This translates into CSASSGAGYNEQFF.

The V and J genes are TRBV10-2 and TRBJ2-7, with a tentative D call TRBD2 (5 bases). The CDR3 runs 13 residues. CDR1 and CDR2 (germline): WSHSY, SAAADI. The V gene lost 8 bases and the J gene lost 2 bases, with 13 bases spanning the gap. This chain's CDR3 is CASRHPGAYEQYF. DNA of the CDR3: TGCGCCAGCCGCCACCCCGGGGCCTACGAGCAGTACTTC.

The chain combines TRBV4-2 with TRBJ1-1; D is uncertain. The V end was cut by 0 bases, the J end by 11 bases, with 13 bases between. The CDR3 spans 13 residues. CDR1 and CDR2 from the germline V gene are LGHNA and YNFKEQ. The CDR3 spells CASSQDLEGSAFF. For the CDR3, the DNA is TGTGCCAGCAGCCAAGATCTCGAGGGATCGGCTTTCTTT.

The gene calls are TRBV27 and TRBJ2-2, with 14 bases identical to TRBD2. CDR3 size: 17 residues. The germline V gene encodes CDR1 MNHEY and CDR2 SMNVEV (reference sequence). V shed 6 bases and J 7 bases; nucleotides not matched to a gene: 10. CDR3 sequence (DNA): TGTGCCAGCAGCCTGACTAGCGGGAGGGCCTTGGGCGGGGAGCTGTTTTTT. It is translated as CASSLTSGRALGGELFF.

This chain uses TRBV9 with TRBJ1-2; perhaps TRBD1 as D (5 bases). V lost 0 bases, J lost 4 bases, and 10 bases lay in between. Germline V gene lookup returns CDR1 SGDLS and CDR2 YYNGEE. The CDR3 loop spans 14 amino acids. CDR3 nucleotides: TGTGCCAGCAGCGTAGAAGGGGCAGGCTATGGCTACACCTTC. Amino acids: CASSVEGAGYGYTF.

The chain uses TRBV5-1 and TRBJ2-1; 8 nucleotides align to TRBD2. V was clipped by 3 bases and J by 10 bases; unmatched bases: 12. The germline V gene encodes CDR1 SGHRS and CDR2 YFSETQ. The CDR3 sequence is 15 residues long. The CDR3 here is CASSSEGGLVWEQFF. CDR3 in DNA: TGCGCCAGCAGCTCGGAAGGGGGACTAGTGTGGGAGCAGTTCTTC. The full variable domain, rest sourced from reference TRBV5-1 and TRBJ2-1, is KAGVTQTPRYLIKTRGQQVTLSCSPISGHRSVSWYQQTPGQGLQFLFEYFSETQRNKGNFPGRFSGRQFSNSRSEMNVSTLELGDSALYLCASSSEGGLVWEQFFGPGTRLTVL.

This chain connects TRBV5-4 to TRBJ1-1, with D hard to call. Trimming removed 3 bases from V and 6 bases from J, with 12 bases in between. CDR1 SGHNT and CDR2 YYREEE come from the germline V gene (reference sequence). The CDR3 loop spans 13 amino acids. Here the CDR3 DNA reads TGTGCCAGCAGCTCGAGGCCCCAAGCTGAAGCTTTCTTT. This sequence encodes CASSSRPQAEAFF.

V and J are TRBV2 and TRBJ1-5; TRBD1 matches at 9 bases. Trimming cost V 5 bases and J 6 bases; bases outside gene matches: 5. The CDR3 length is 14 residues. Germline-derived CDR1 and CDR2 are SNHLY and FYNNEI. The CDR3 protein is CASSLDRGSQPQHF. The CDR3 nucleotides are TGTGCCAGCAGTCTGGACAGGGGAAGTCAGCCCCAGCATTTT.

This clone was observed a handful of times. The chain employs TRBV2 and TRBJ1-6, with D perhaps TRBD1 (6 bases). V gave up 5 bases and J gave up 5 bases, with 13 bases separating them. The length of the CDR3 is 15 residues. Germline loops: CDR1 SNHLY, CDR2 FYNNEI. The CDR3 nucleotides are TGTGCCAGCAGTCAAATACAGGGAGATAATTCACCCCTCCACTTT. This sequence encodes CASSQIQGDNSPLHF.

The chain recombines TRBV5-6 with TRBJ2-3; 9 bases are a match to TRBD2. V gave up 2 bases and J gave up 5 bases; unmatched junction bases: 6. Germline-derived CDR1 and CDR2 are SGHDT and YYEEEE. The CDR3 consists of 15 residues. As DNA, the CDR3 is TGTGCCAGCAGCTTACAACTAGCGGGTAGAGATACGCAGTATTTT. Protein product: CASSLQLAGRDTQYF.

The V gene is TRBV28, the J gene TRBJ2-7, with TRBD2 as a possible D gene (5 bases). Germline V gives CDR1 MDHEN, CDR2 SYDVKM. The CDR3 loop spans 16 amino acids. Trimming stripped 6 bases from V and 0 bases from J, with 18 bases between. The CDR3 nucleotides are TGTGCCAGCAGGACCGAATACAGAGGGTACTCCTACGAGCAGTACTTC. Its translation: CASRTEYRGYSYEQYF.

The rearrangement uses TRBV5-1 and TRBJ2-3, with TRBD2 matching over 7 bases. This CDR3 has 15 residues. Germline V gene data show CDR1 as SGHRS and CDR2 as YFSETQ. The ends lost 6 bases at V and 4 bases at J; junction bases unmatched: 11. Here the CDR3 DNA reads TGCGCCAGCAACGAGCGGAGCGGGATCTCAGATACGCAGTATTTT. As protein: CASNERSGISDTQYF.

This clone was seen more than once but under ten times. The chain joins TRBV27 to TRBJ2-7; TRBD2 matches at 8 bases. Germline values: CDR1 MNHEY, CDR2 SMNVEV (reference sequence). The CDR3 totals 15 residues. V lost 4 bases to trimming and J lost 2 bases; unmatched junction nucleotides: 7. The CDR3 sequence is CASSSQERGTYEQYF. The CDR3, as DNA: TGTGCCAGCAGTTCGCAGGAGCGGGGGACCTACGAGCAGTACTTC.

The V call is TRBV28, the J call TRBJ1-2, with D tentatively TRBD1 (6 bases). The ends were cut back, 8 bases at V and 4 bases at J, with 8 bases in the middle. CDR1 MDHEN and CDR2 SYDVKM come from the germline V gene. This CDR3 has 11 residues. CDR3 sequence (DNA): TGTGCCAGCGGACAGCTCTATGGCTACACCTTC. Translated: CASGQLYGYTF.

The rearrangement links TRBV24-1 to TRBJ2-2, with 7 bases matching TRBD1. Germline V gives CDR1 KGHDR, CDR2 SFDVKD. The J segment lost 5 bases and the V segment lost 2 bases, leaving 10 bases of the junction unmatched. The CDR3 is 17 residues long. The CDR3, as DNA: TGTGCCACCAGTGATTCCCGACAGGGATGGAAGACCGGGGAGCTGTTTTTT. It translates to CATSDSRQGWKTGELFF.

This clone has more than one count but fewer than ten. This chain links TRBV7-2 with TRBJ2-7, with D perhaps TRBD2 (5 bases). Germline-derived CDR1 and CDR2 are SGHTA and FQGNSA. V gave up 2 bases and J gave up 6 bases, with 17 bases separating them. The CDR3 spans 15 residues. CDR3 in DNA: TGTGCCAGCAGCTTATGGGCTAGGGCAGGAGGCGAGCAGTACTTC. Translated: CASSLWARAGGEQYF.

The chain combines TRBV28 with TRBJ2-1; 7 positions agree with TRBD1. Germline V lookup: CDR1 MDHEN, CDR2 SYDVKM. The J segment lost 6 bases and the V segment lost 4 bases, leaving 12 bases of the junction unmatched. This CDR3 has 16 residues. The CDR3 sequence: CASSYPPGQWPNEQFF. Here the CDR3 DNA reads TGTGCCAGCAGTTACCCTCCGGGACAGTGGCCCAATGAGCAGTTCTTC. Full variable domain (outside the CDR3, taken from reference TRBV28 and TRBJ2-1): DVKVTQSSRYLVKRTGEKVFLECVQDMDHENMFWYRQDPGLGLRLIYFSYDVKMKEKGDIPEGYSVSREKKERFSLILESASTNQTSMYLCASSYPPGQWPNEQFFGPGTRLTVL.